The next 25 T cell receptor beta chains were all read from a single sample in a study of OX40 agonist ivuxolimab in advanced cancers. The repertoire was sequenced with immunoSEQ multiplex PCR; TCRdb's copy has only in-frame clones and lacks some. The table has about 120,000 clones, over 85% seen once. Specimen: CD4+ or CD8+ T cells sorted from blood, collected in a trial of the OX40 agonist ivuxolimab. All receptors derive from an adult with an advanced solid tumor such as melanoma, head and neck, liver or kidney cancer.

The chain links TRBV30 to TRBJ2-2, with 11 bases aligning to TRBD2. The CDR3 length is 19 residues. J lost 2 bases, V lost 2 bases, and 13 bases had no gene match. Germline loops: CDR1 GTSNPN, CDR2 SVGIG (reference sequence). The CDR3 bases are TGTGCCTGGAGTCCTCAGGCTCTAGCGGGGGGCCTAAACACCGGGGAGCTGTTTTTT. This gives the protein CAWSPQALAGGLNTGELFF.

The rearrangement links TRBV7-8 to TRBJ1-2; 7 positions agree with TRBD1. Germline loops: CDR1 SGHVS, CDR2 FQNEAQ. CDR3 size: 13 residues. J gave up 10 bases and V 2 bases, and 7 bases lay outside the gene matches. CDR3 nucleotide sequence: TGTGCCAGCAGCTTAACCCCCGACAGGGCCTACACCTTC. Encoded protein: CASSLTPDRAYTF.

The rearrangement uses TRBV5-6 and TRBJ1-6; D is possibly TRBD1 (5 bases). V was pared by 3 bases and J by 5 bases, with 21 bases between. The CDR3 runs 18 residues. Germline CDR1 reads SGHDT; CDR2 reads YYEEEE. CDR3 loop: CASSSPIRANLNNSPLHF. The CDR3 coding sequence is TGTGCCAGCAGCTCTCCAATCAGGGCGAATTTGAATAATTCACCCCTCCACTTT.

This clone was seen a single time. The CDR3 is CASSPDVGARETQYF. The CDR3, as DNA: TGTGCCAGCAGCCCAGACGTTGGGGCCAGGGAGACCCAGTACTTC. The rearrangement uses TRBV14 and TRBJ2-5, with a tentative D call TRBD1 (5 bases). Germline CDR1 reads SGHDN; CDR2 reads FVKESK. Between the trimmed V and J ends, which lost 4 bases and 5 bases, there was a span of 17 bases. The CDR3 covers 15 residues.

This chain connects TRBV7-9 to TRBJ2-1, with D perhaps matching TRBD1 or TRBD2 (5 bases each). Germline lookup yields CDR1 SEHNR and CDR2 FQNEAQ (reference sequence). V was pared by 3 bases and J by 4 bases, with 13 bases between. The CDR3 has 15 residues. The CDR3 here is CASSLGEGPYNEQFF. CDR3 in DNA: TGTGCCAGCAGCTTGGGCGAGGGGCCGTACAATGAGCAGTTCTTC.

The J gene is TRBJ1-1, the V gene TRBV19; a possible D gene is TRBD1 (6 bases). Germline CDR1 reads LNHDA; CDR2 reads SQIVND (reference sequence). This CDR3 spans 13 amino acids. V was pared by 10 bases and J by 1 base, with 13 bases between. The CDR3 protein is CATSGQQNTEAFF. In DNA form, the CDR3 reads TGTGCCACCTCGGGACAACAGAACACTGAAGCTTTCTTT. Full variable domain (missing parts from reference TRBV19 and TRBJ1-1): DGGITQSPKYLFRKEGQNVTLSCEQNLNHDAMYWYRQDPGQGLRLIYYSQIVNDFQKGDIAEGYSVSREKKESFPLTVTSAQKNPTAFYLCATSGQQNTEAFFGQGTRLTVV.

Only one count was recorded for this clone. The CDR3 nucleotides are TGTGCCAGCAGTTCCCGGGACTACACAGATACGCAGTATTTT. Its translation is CASSSRDYTDTQYF. This rearrangement joins TRBV6-6 to TRBJ2-3; 7 nucleotides agree with TRBD2. From germline, CDR1 is MNHNY and CDR2 SVGAGI (reference sequence). CDR3 size: 14 residues. Trimming took 4 bases from V and 2 from J; bases not matched to a gene: 3.

The V and J genes are TRBV9 and TRBJ2-1, with D perhaps matching TRBD1 (6 bases). The germline gives CDR1 SGDLS, CDR2 YYNGEE. This CDR3 has 16 residues. V was clipped by 4 bases and J by 7 bases, with 21 bases between them. CDR3 loop: CASSPFRRQVRNEQFF. The CDR3 DNA follows: TGTGCCAGCAGCCCCTTTCGAAGACAGGTGAGGAATGAGCAGTTCTTC.

This clone was observed a few times. V and J are TRBV19 and TRBJ1-5; D is unresolved. The CDR3 totals 13 residues. Germline-derived CDR1 and CDR2 are LNHDA and SQIVND (reference sequence). V was pared by 5 bases and J by 1 base, with 6 bases between. The CDR3 sequence: CASSSRSNQPQHF. The DNA for the CDR3 is TGTGCCAGTAGTTCCAGGAGCAATCAGCCCCAGCATTTT.

As for this clone: Other nucleotide sequences in the sample specify the same CDR3. V is TRBV30 and J is TRBJ2-5, with D perhaps matching TRBD1 (6 bases). Trimming took off 3 bases at V and 4 bases at J, with 12 bases between the two ends. CDR3 length: 13 residues. From germline, CDR1 is GTSNPN and CDR2 SVGIG (reference sequence). The DNA for the CDR3 is TGTGCCTGGAGGGGGGCTGGGGGAGAGACCCAGTACTTC. It yields the protein CAWRGAGGETQYF.

V and J are TRBV15 and TRBJ2-7; perhaps TRBD2 as D (5 bases). The CDR3 consists of 15 residues. V was clipped by 1 base and J by 0 bases, with 10 bases between them. Per the germline V gene, CDR1 is LNHNV and CDR2 is YYDKDF (reference sequence). CDR3 loop: CATSRASGPSYEQYF. Written as DNA, the CDR3 is TGTGCCACCAGCAGAGCGAGCGGACCCTCCTACGAGCAGTACTTC.

This chain connects TRBV2 to TRBJ2-3; D is unclear. Trimming cost V 8 bases and J 0 bases, with 18 bases left between them. The V gene's germline CDR1 is SNHLY and CDR2 FYNNEI. The CDR3 contains 16 residues. DNA of the CDR3: TGTGCCAGCCTGTCCCCCGGTTTGGGCAGCACAGATACGCAGTATTTT. Translating gives CASLSPGLGSTDTQYF.

This chain links TRBV11-3 with TRBJ2-1; 9 positions agree with TRBD2. The CDR3 length is 16 residues. V trimming: 3 bases; J trimming: 1 base; junction bases outside the gene matches: 4. Germline CDR1 reads SGHNT; CDR2 reads YENEEA. DNA for the CDR3: TGTGCCAGCAGCTTGGGGAGCGGGGGGTCCTACAATGAGCAGTTCTTC. It translates to CASSLGSGGSYNEQFF.

V usage is TRBV19 and J usage is TRBJ1-1; D uncertain. The V and J ends lost 3 bases and 0 bases respectively, with 14 bases between them. In germline, CDR1 is LNHDA, CDR2 SQIVND (reference sequence). This CDR3 comprises 16 residues. The CDR3 region is CASSIRRQPLNTEAFF. DNA for the CDR3: TGTGCCAGTAGTATTCGAAGGCAGCCTCTGAACACTGAAGCTTTCTTT.

This clone has just a few counts. J is TRBJ1-3 and V is TRBV9; no clear D gene. V was pared by 6 bases and J by 1 base, with 8 bases between. Germline CDR1 and CDR2: SGDLS and YYNGEE. CDR3 length equals 13 residues. This CDR3 reads CASKTESGNTIYF. As DNA, the CDR3 is TGTGCCAGCAAAACTGAGTCTGGAAACACCATATATTTT.

The chain uses TRBV7-3 and TRBJ1-6, with D uncertain. Germline assignment: CDR1 SGHTA and CDR2 FQGTGA. Trimming cost V 5 bases and J 7 bases, with 12 bases left between them. This CDR3 is built from 14 residues. Written as DNA, the CDR3 is TGTGCCAGCAGCCGTACGGGCGGGAATTCACCCCTCCACTTT. Translation gives CASSRTGGNSPLHF.

The genes are TRBV5-6 and TRBJ1-1, with D unresolved. There are 13 residues in the CDR3. Germline V lookup: CDR1 SGHDT, CDR2 YYEEEE. Between the trimmed V and J ends, which lost 4 bases and 5 bases, there was a span of 12 bases. The CDR3 reads CASSLVARTEAFF. As DNA, the CDR3 is TGTGCCAGCAGCCTGGTCGCTCGAACTGAAGCTTTCTTT.

The J gene is TRBJ2-5, the V gene TRBV5-1, with D unresolved. Germline V gene lookup returns CDR1 SGHRS and CDR2 YFSETQ. The CDR3 has 13 residues. Between the trimmed V and J ends, which lost 0 bases and 1 base, there was a span of 4 bases. The CDR3 region has the DNA TGCGCCAGCAGCTTGGACCCCCAAGAGACCCAGTACTTC. As protein: CASSLDPQETQYF.

The V and J genes are TRBV7-9 and TRBJ1-3; possible D gene TRBD1, 5 bases. Trimming removed 5 bases at V and 4 bases at J, with 12 bases between. CDR1 SEHNR and CDR2 FQNEAQ come from the germline V gene (reference sequence). This CDR3 spans 14 amino acids. The chain's CDR3 is CASSPGLSGNTIYF. The CDR3 nucleotides are TGTGCCAGCAGCCCGGGACTATCCGGAAACACCATATATTTT.

CDR3 loop: CASSLDRGEGGTQYF. CDR3 bases: TGTGCCAGCAGCTTAGATCGAGGGGAGGGGGGTACGCAGTATTTT. This sequence joins TRBV11-2 and TRBJ2-3; weak D call: TRBD2 (7 bases). This CDR3 region has 15 residues. V was cut by 0 bases and J by 8 bases, with 15 bases left in between. Germline CDR1 and CDR2: SGHAT and FQNNGV.

This chain joins TRBV25-1 and TRBJ2-1, with TRBD2 matching 12 bases. Trimming removed 1 base from V and 7 bases from J; junction bases left unmatched: 5. The CDR3 contains 16 residues. Germline V gives CDR1 MGHDK, CDR2 SYGVNS. The CDR3 DNA is TGTGCCAGCAGTGAATTTGGGCTAGCGGGAGGGAATGAGCAGTTCTTC. It specifies CASSEFGLAGGNEQFF.

This chain's CDR3 is CASSQDPYPGRENIQYF. DNA for the CDR3: TGCGCCAGCAGCCAAGATCCGTATCCAGGCCGCGAAAACATTCAGTACTTC. The rearrangement joins TRBV4-3 to TRBJ2-4; D is uncertain. CDR3 length: 17 residues. The germline gives CDR1 LGHNA, CDR2 YSLEER. V lost 0 bases and J 5 bases, leaving 17 bases between the germline ends.

The chain recombines TRBV28 with TRBJ1-5; no reliable D call. The CDR3 spans 14 residues. Trimming stripped 3 bases from V and 4 bases from J, with 10 bases between. Per the germline V gene, CDR1 is MDHEN and CDR2 is SYDVKM. The CDR3 is CASSFGDQNQPQHF. Here the CDR3 DNA reads TGTGCCAGCAGTTTTGGGGATCAGAATCAGCCCCAGCATTTT.

The chain has TRBV6-6 and TRBJ2-7; 7 nucleotides line up with TRBD2. CDR1 and CDR2 (germline): MNHNY, SVGAGI (reference sequence). The V gene end was trimmed by 10 bases and the J gene end by 2 bases; junction bases not matched to a gene: 14. This CDR3 is built from 15 residues. CDR3 in amino acids: CATRPSGLTTYEQYF. CDR3 in DNA: TGTGCCACGAGGCCCTCGGGACTAACCACCTACGAGCAGTACTTC.

The chain is built from TRBV6-5 and TRBJ2-2, with TRBD1 as a possible D gene (5 bases). The CDR3 has 13 residues. CDR1 and CDR2 (germline): MNHEY, SVGAGI. Trimming removed 5 bases from V and 6 bases from J, with 10 bases in between. In DNA form, the CDR3 reads TGTGCCAGCAGTCGTGCCAGGGCCGGGGAGCTGTTTTTT. It translates to CASSRARAGELFF.